This T cell receptor beta chain was sequenced for a study of post-analysis software for immune sequencing data. As for the study in general: Relapsing-remitting, secondary progressive and progressive-relapsing forms of multiple sclerosis all featured among disease courses. Study observations and caveats: Multiple sclerosis patients had significantly lower normalized Chao1 diversity than controls. Relative to controls, patients had five TRBV segments at higher frequency, with TRBV5-6, TRBV5-1 and TRBV20-1 among these.

The germline CDR1 and CDR2 sequences are MNHEY and SVGAGI. CDR3 length equals 13 residues. The V and J ends lost 0 bases and 0 bases respectively, with 2 bases between them. Libraries were made from TCR beta cDNA, and they carried unique molecular identifiers. T cells numbering roughly 0.9 to 11 million gave rise to some 520,000 cDNA molecules. TCRdb used MiXCR to reprocess the PCR reads, holding one entry per CDR3 protein. The data show over 150,000 distinct CDR3 sequences, roughly 31% seen once. Regarding this clonotype: Its antigen is unidentified. This clone may be a read error of a much larger clone one base away.

Specimen: blood. The J gene is TRBJ1-2, the V gene TRBV6-5; D is ambiguous. The TCR was taken from a girl under 18 with multiple sclerosis. The CDR3 spells CASSYSTNYGYTF. In DNA form, the CDR3 reads TGTGCCAGCAGTTACTCCACTAACTATGGCTACACCTTC.